A single sample is the source of the 17 T cell receptor beta chains below, sequenced in a study of T cells in narcolepsy (dated by TCRdb to 2017 to 2018). The method was the immunoSEQ multiplex PCR assay. Entries here come from immuneACCESS through TCRdb and include only in-frame sequences with V and J called. Some clones fail to appear in such tables; in the studies checked, an unresolved V gene covers under half of the shortfall, and the cause of the remainder is unknown. The sample yields roughly 40,000 clones; around 85% were counted once. Approximately 1.5% of the sample is held by the ten biggest clonotypes. Sequenced sample: CD45RA- memory CD4+ T cells from PBMCs. The sample's cell subset or site label, in plain terms: memory T cells sorted ex vivo from peripheral blood. The receptor set was obtained from a human donor with narcolepsy.

This chain joins TRBV19 and TRBJ1-1; possibly TRBD1 for D (6 bases). The germline V gene has CDR1 LNHDA and CDR2 SQIVND (reference sequence). CDR3 length: 14 amino acids. The V and J ends lost 5 bases and 1 base respectively, with 11 bases between them. CDR3 nucleotides: TGTGCCAGTAGTGCTCACAGGGAGAACACTGAAGCTTTCTTT. It translates to CASSAHRENTEAFF.

This clone was seen only a few times. CDR3 sequence (DNA): TGTGCCAGCAGCTTTGGTAGTGCAACTAATGAAAAACTGTTTTTT. Residues: CASSFGSATNEKLFF. J is TRBJ1-4 and V is TRBV7-9; D remains ambiguous. The CDR3 has 15 residues. Germline V gives CDR1 SEHNR, CDR2 FQNEAQ (reference sequence). Between the trimmed V and J ends, which lost 3 bases and 0 bases, there was a span of 8 bases.

The V gene is TRBV2, the J gene TRBJ2-7; tentatively, D is TRBD1 (5 bases). Trimming left V 7 bases short and J 0 bases short, with 19 bases between. Germline V gives CDR1 SNHLY, CDR2 FYNNEI. CDR3 length: 16 amino acids. The CDR3 here is CASKRQPMGSSYEQYF. In nucleotides, the CDR3 is TGTGCCAGCAAGAGACAGCCAATGGGTAGCTCCTACGAGCAGTACTTC.

The chain has TRBV11-2 and TRBJ2-1, with D perhaps TRBD1 (6 bases). Per germline, CDR1 SGHAT and CDR2 FQNNGV. There are 13 residues in the CDR3. The germline V and J ends were trimmed by 5 bases and 8 bases, with 13 bases remaining between them. The CDR3 reads CASSVTGFDEQFF. DNA of the CDR3: TGTGCCAGCAGCGTAACAGGGTTCGATGAGCAGTTCTTC.

The CDR3 reads CASSPGTPYGYTF. The CDR3 DNA is TGTGCCAGCAGCCCCGGGACACCCTATGGCTACACCTTC. This rearrangement joins TRBV25-1 to TRBJ1-2, with D possibly TRBD1 on 6 matching bases. Per the germline V gene, CDR1 is MGHDK and CDR2 is SYGVNS. The CDR3 spans 13 residues. Trimming took off 6 bases at V and 4 bases at J, with 12 bases between the two ends.

The V call is TRBV7-9, the J call TRBJ1-6; no clear D gene. V lost 5 bases and J lost 4, with 12 bases in between. Germline V gene data show CDR1 as SEHNR and CDR2 as FQNEAQ (reference sequence). This CDR3 is built from 15 residues. CDR3 in DNA: TGTGCCAGCAGCCCCGGGTCTAATTATAATTCACCCCTCCACTTT. As protein: CASSPGSNYNSPLHF.

A few counts support this clone. The chain employs TRBV5-4 and TRBJ1-2; D uncertain. Trimming took off 0 bases at V and 8 bases at J, with 11 bases between the two ends. Per germline, CDR1 SGHNT and CDR2 YYREEE (reference sequence). This CDR3 comprises 13 residues. The CDR3 sequence is CASSLESLGGYTF. The CDR3 DNA reads as TGTGCCAGCAGCTTGGAGTCGTTGGGGGGCTACACCTTC.

This clone was detected once. The V gene is TRBV5-6, the J gene TRBJ1-1; D call uncertain. CDR1 is SGHDT, CDR2 YYEEEE, per germline. V lost 1 base to trimming and J lost 6 bases, with 7 bases between them. This CDR3 has 12 residues. The CDR3 region has the DNA TGTGCCAGCAGCTTGATGAGGTCTGAAGCTTTCTTT. Its translation is CASSLMRSEAFF.

V usage is TRBV5-1 and J usage is TRBJ1-6; 8 bases fit TRBD1. This CDR3 has 15 residues. Germline assignment: CDR1 SGHRS and CDR2 YFSETQ. The V segment lost 4 bases and the J segment 7 bases; nucleotides outside the gene matches: 7. The CDR3 coding sequence is TGCGCCAGCAGCGCAGGGGGCGTCGAGAATTCACCCCTCCACTTT. Its translation: CASSAGGVENSPLHF.

CDR3 bases: TGCGCCAGCAGCCCATGGGACCGCGACACTGAAGCTTTCTTT. This translates into CASSPWDRDTEAFF. J is TRBJ1-1 and V is TRBV4-1; possibly TRBD1 for D (5 bases). Germline V CDR1 and CDR2: MGHRA, YSYEKL. The CDR3 length is 14 residues. Trimming stripped 4 bases from V and 3 bases from J, with 12 bases between.

This chain joins TRBV7-9 and TRBJ2-5; D may match TRBD1 or TRBD2 (5 bases each). CDR1 and CDR2 from the germline V gene are SEHNR and FQNEAQ (reference sequence). This CDR3 region has 17 residues. V lost 0 bases and J 1 base, leaving 15 bases between the germline ends. CDR3 coding DNA: TGTGCCAGCAGCTTAGCGACCGGGGCTAACCTCCAAGAGACCCAGTACTTC. It translates to CASSLATGANLQETQYF.

The gene calls are TRBV6-5 and TRBJ2-5, with 7 nucleotides matching TRBD1. The CDR3 spans 12 residues. Germline values: CDR1 MNHEY, CDR2 SVGAGI. Germline trimming cut 5 bases from V and 5 bases from J; bases unmatched to any gene: 2. CDR3 sequence reads: CASSQGVETQYF. The CDR3 nucleotides read TGTGCCAGCAGTCAGGGGGTTGAGACCCAGTACTTC.

The chain combines TRBV7-8 with TRBJ1-2, with D perhaps matching TRBD1 (6 bases). V lost 6 bases and J 6 bases, leaving 14 bases between the germline ends. The CDR3 is made up of 13 amino acids. In germline, CDR1 is SGHVS, CDR2 FQNEAQ. The CDR3 here is CASSPAGVHGYTF. The CDR3 DNA follows: TGTGCCAGCAGTCCGGCAGGGGTACATGGCTACACCTTC.

The chain employs TRBV9 and TRBJ2-7; TRBD1 aligns across 8 bases. CDR1 and CDR2 from the germline V gene are SGDLS and YYNGEE. The ends lost 1 base at V and 4 bases at J; junction bases unmatched: 7. This CDR3 region has 15 residues. The CDR3 region is CASSVLGQGWYEQYF. The CDR3 nucleotides are TGTGCCAGCAGCGTACTTGGACAGGGTTGGTACGAGCAGTACTTC.

The chain's CDR3 is CASSLGLAGVNQPQHF. CDR3 nucleotides: TGTGCCAGCAGCTTGGGGCTGGCAGGGGTAAATCAGCCCCAGCATTTT. The V gene is TRBV5-8, the J gene TRBJ1-5; D may be TRBD1 (6 bases). Between the trimmed V and J ends, which lost 0 bases and 4 bases, there was a span of 14 bases. Germline CDR1 SGHTS, CDR2 YDEGEE. The CDR3 covers 16 residues.

Only one count was recorded for this clone. The J gene is TRBJ1-6, the V gene TRBV6-5; tentative D call: TRBD1 (6 bases). The germline CDR1 and CDR2 sequences are MNHEY and SVGAGI. V lost 6 bases to trimming and J lost 9 bases, with 18 bases between them. CDR3 length: 15 residues. The CDR3 is CASRPPQGYRSPLHF. The CDR3 nucleotides read TGTGCCAGCAGGCCCCCGCAGGGGTACCGTTCACCCCTCCACTTT.

The V and J genes are TRBV5-6 and TRBJ1-2; D may be TRBD1 (5 bases). CDR1 and CDR2 from the germline V gene are SGHDT and YYEEEE. V dropped 0 bases and J dropped 11 bases, with 14 bases sitting between them. This CDR3 is 13 amino acids long. This CDR3 reads CASSLGAGPPYTF. The CDR3 coding sequence is TGTGCCAGCAGCTTGGGTGCAGGGCCACCTTACACCTTC.